The present T cell receptor (beta chain) was sequenced within a study of blood T cell repertoires in COVID-19. With 6 bases clipped from V and 5 bases from J, the junction kept 5 bases outside the gene matches. CDR1 is MNHNS, CDR2 SASEGT, per germline. This CDR3 has 14 residues. Adults between roughly 18 and 89 years of age took part from about two dozen US areas. Repertoires were generated with immunoSEQ multiplex PCR, while TCRdb's copy carries only in-frame clones and drops some. The table has over 350,000 clones, 88% seen once. The sample taken for sequencing was PBMCs or T cells enriched from blood (not recorded which). The genes are TRBV6-1 and TRBJ2-7; 12 nucleotides agree with TRBD1. The sequence was collected from a young woman who had recovered from COVID-19. The CDR3 bases are TGTGCCAGCAGAGCCGGGACAGGGGGCAACGAGCAGTACTTC. Its translation: CASRAGTGGNEQYF.